Listed below are T cell receptor beta chains from one sample, sequenced in a study of blood T cell repertoires in COVID-19. This table comes from immunoSEQ multiplex PCR, and its TCRdb copy is limited to in-frame clones, with some not included. The sample records 350,000 to 450,000 clones, more than 70% being singletons. Material for sequencing was PBMCs or T cells enriched from blood (not recorded which). These receptors all come from a woman aged 18-30 years who had been exposed to COVID-19. Each CDR3 is given with its conserved first and last residue. A D gene is named only where the DNA matches it firmly. The size entry is marked missing in some rows and otherwise reads once, few, many or a size class.

d_call: TRBD2
j_call: TRBJ2-7
v_call: TRBV28
clone_size: -
cdr3_aa: CASSGAGDEQYF
cdr3_nt: TGTGCCAGCAGTGGGGCGGGAGACGAGCAGTACTTC

d_call: -
j_call: TRBJ1-2
v_call: TRBV2
clone_size: -
cdr3_aa: CASSQGFGYTF
cdr3_nt: TGTGCCAGCAGTCAGGGATTTGGCTACACCTTC

d_call: TRBD1
j_call: TRBJ1-1
v_call: TRBV6-2/TRBV6-3
clone_size: -
cdr3_aa: CASSYSTRDRDYTEAFF
cdr3_nt: TGTGCCAGCAGTTACTCGACCAGGGACAGGGATTACACTGAAGCTTTCTTT

d_call: TRBD1
j_call: TRBJ1-5
v_call: TRBV4-1
clone_size: -
cdr3_aa: CASSLDRGGNQPQHF
cdr3_nt: TGCGCCAGCAGCTTGGACAGGGGAGGCAATCAGCCCCAGCATTTT

d_call: -
j_call: TRBJ1-5
v_call: TRBV3-1/TRBV3-2
clone_size: -
cdr3_aa: CASSSTVVSNQPQHF
cdr3_nt: TGTGCCAGCAGCTCGACAGTAGTGAGCAATCAGCCCCAGCATTTT

d_call: -
j_call: TRBJ2-7
v_call: TRBV10-2
clone_size: -
cdr3_aa: CASSDGTTPAYEQYF
cdr3_nt: TGCGCCAGCAGTGATGGTACAACCCCTGCCTACGAGCAGTACTTC

d_call: -
j_call: TRBJ1-5
v_call: TRBV13
clone_size: -
cdr3_aa: CASSLGHLNQPQHF
cdr3_nt: TGTGCCAGCAGCTTAGGACATCTCAATCAGCCCCAGCATTTT

d_call: TRBD1
j_call: TRBJ1-1
v_call: TRBV7-9
clone_size: once
cdr3_aa: CASSGGQGNTEAFF
cdr3_nt: TGTGCCAGCAGCGGGGGACAGGGGAACACTGAAGCTTTCTTT

d_call: TRBD1
j_call: TRBJ1-2
v_call: TRBV10-2
clone_size: -
cdr3_aa: CASSLQGMDGYTF
cdr3_nt: TGCGCCAGCAGTCTACAGGGGATGGATGGCTACACCTTC

d_call: -
j_call: TRBJ1-6
v_call: TRBV6-5
clone_size: once
cdr3_aa: CASCSVFAINSPLHF
cdr3_nt: TGTGCCAGCTGTTCGGTTTTTGCGATCAATTCACCCCTCCACTTT

d_call: -
j_call: TRBJ1-3
v_call: TRBV6-1
clone_size: -
cdr3_aa: CASSEALPGYGNTIYF
cdr3_nt: TGTGCCAGCAGTGAAGCGCTTCCAGGATATGGAAACACCATATATTTT

d_call: TRBD2
j_call: TRBJ2-3
v_call: TRBV4-2
clone_size: -
cdr3_aa: CASSQESGATDTQYF
cdr3_nt: TGTGCCAGCAGCCAAGAAAGCGGGGCCACAGATACGCAGTATTTT

d_call: -
j_call: TRBJ1-6
v_call: TRBV30
clone_size: -
cdr3_aa: CAWSNNSPLHF
cdr3_nt: TGTGCCTGGAGCAATAATTCACCCCTCCACTTT

d_call: -
j_call: TRBJ1-1
v_call: TRBV13
clone_size: few
cdr3_aa: CASSSREIGTEAFF
cdr3_nt: TGTGCCAGCAGCTCTCGGGAGATTGGGACTGAAGCTTTCTTT

d_call: -
j_call: TRBJ2-1
v_call: TRBV14
clone_size: -
cdr3_aa: CASSQRGSYNEQFF
cdr3_nt: TGTGCCAGCAGCCAAAGGGGCTCCTACAATGAGCAGTTCTTC

d_call: TRBD1
j_call: TRBJ2-1
v_call: TRBV18
clone_size: once
cdr3_aa: CASSPRTGADEQFF
cdr3_nt: TGTGCCAGCTCACCCAGGACAGGGGCGGATGAGCAGTTCTTC

d_call: -
j_call: TRBJ1-3
v_call: TRBV19
clone_size: -
cdr3_aa: CASSSGGSGNTIYF
cdr3_nt: TGTGCCAGTAGTAGCGGGGGCAGTGGAAACACCATATATTTT

d_call: TRBD1
j_call: TRBJ1-2
v_call: TRBV12-3/TRBV12-4
clone_size: -
cdr3_aa: CASRLTGGYGYTF
cdr3_nt: TGTGCCAGCAGACTCACAGGGGGCTATGGCTACACCTTC

d_call: -
j_call: TRBJ2-7
v_call: TRBV4-3
clone_size: -
cdr3_aa: CASSQVLTASYEQYF
cdr3_nt: TGCGCCAGCAGCCAAGTCTTGACAGCCTCCTACGAGCAGTACTTC

d_call: -
j_call: TRBJ2-7
v_call: TRBV28
clone_size: -
cdr3_aa: CASRAELYEQYF
cdr3_nt: TGTGCCAGCAGAGCGGAATTGTACGAGCAGTACTTC

d_call: TRBD1
j_call: TRBJ2-1
v_call: TRBV5-5
clone_size: -
cdr3_aa: CASSPQRGQVYNEQFF
cdr3_nt: TGTGCCAGCAGTCCTCAGAGGGGACAGGTCTACAATGAGCAGTTCTTC

d_call: TRBD1
j_call: TRBJ1-6
v_call: TRBV5-4
clone_size: -
cdr3_aa: CASSLVVGQGGLPLHF
cdr3_nt: TGTGCCAGCAGCTTGGTAGTTGGACAGGGAGGGTTACCCCTCCACTTT

d_call: TRBD1
j_call: TRBJ2-7
v_call: TRBV7-2
clone_size: -
cdr3_aa: CASSVEGAGSEQYF
cdr3_nt: TGTGCCAGCAGCGTCGAGGGGGCGGGCTCCGAGCAGTACTTC

d_call: -
j_call: TRBJ1-5
v_call: TRBV9
clone_size: -
cdr3_aa: CASSVGGDSNQPQHF
cdr3_nt: TGTGCCAGCAGCGTAGGGGGGGACAGCAATCAGCCCCAGCATTTT

d_call: -
j_call: TRBJ1-1
v_call: TRBV11-2
clone_size: -
cdr3_aa: CASSHGGDTEAFF
cdr3_nt: TGTGCCAGCAGCCACGGAGGGGACACTGAAGCTTTCTTT

d_call: -
j_call: TRBJ2-2
v_call: TRBV27
clone_size: -
cdr3_aa: CASSSDSSIGELFF
cdr3_nt: TGTGCCAGCAGTTCAGACTCCTCCATCGGGGAGCTGTTTTTT

d_call: TRBD2
j_call: TRBJ2-1
v_call: TRBV6-5
clone_size: -
cdr3_aa: CASSYGLANNNEQFF
cdr3_nt: TGTGCCAGCAGTTACGGACTAGCAAACAACAATGAGCAGTTCTTC

d_call: TRBD1
j_call: TRBJ1-5
v_call: TRBV2
clone_size: -
cdr3_aa: CASSQTGENQPQHF
cdr3_nt: TGTGCCAGCAGTCAGACAGGGGAGAATCAGCCCCAGCATTTT

d_call: TRBD1
j_call: TRBJ2-5
v_call: TRBV5-8
clone_size: -
cdr3_aa: CASSLGTGYQGQETQYF
cdr3_nt: TGTGCCAGCAGCTTAGGGACAGGGTATCAGGGTCAAGAGACCCAGTACTTC

d_call: -
j_call: TRBJ1-2
v_call: TRBV6-5
clone_size: -
cdr3_aa: CAIKTGLEGYTF
cdr3_nt: TGTGCCATCAAGACAGGATTGGAAGGCTACACCTTC

d_call: TRBD2
j_call: TRBJ2-1
v_call: TRBV28
clone_size: once
cdr3_aa: CASSLGGRASYNEQFF
cdr3_nt: TGTGCCAGCAGTTTAGGCGGGAGGGCCTCCTACAATGAGCAGTTCTTC

d_call: -
j_call: TRBJ2-7
v_call: TRBV12-3/TRBV12-4
clone_size: -
cdr3_aa: CASSFRVYEQYF
cdr3_nt: TGTGCCAGCAGTTTTCGGGTCTACGAGCAGTACTTC

d_call: TRBD1
j_call: TRBJ2-2
v_call: TRBV27
clone_size: -
cdr3_aa: CASSFENRGLLNTGELFF
cdr3_nt: TGTGCCAGCAGTTTTGAGAACAGGGGGCTCCTGAACACCGGGGAGCTGTTTTTT

d_call: -
j_call: TRBJ2-6
v_call: TRBV18
clone_size: -
cdr3_aa: CASSPPGLFLSGANVLTF
cdr3_nt: TGTGCCAGCTCACCGCCGGGACTGTTTCTCTCTGGGGCCAACGTCCTGACTTTC